The source of this T cell receptor (beta chain) is a study of beta chain features in type 1 diabetes. Study as a whole: Comparable age, gender and cell yields were observed in patients relative to healthy donors.

Isolated RNA was reverse transcribed in full, so expressed TCRB transcripts were sequenced. Data came from immunoSEQ multiplex PCR; TCRdb stores just in-frame clones and leaves some out. The data hold under 900,000 clones, with roughly a sixth observed a single time. Germline-derived CDR1 and CDR2 are MGHDK and SYGVNS. This CDR3 comprises 14 residues. The specimen sequenced was naive CD4+ T cells from blood. This TCR came from a woman aged 18-29 years in good health. This rearrangement joins TRBV25-1 to TRBJ2-5, with D uncertain. The DNA end lines up better with TRBJ2-7; the J call may be wrong. The chain's CDR3 is CASSEDPSSYEQYF. Here the CDR3 DNA reads TGTGCCAGCAGTGAAGACCCGAGCTCCTACGAGCAGTACTTC.